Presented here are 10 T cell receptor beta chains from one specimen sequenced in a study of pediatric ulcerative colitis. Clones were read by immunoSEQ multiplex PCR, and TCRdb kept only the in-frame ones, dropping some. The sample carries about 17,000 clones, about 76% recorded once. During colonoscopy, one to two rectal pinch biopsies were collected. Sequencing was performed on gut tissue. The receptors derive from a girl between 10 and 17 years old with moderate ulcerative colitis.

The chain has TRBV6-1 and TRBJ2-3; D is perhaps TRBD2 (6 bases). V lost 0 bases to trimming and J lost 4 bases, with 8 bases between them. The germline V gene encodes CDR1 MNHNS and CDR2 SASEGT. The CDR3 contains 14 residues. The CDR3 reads CASSEATRSDTQYF. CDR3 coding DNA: TGTGCCAGCAGTGAAGCGACTAGATCAGATACGCAGTATTTT.

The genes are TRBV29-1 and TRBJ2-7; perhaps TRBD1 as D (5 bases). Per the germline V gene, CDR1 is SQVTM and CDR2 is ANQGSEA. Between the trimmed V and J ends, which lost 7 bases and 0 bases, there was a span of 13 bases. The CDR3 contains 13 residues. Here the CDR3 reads CSARTPSSYEQYF. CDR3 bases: TGCAGCGCTAGGACACCTAGCTCCTACGAGCAGTACTTC.

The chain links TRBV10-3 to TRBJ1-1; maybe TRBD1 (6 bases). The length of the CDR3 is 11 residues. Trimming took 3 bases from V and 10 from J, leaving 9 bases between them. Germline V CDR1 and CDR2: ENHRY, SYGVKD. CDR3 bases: TGTGCCATCAGTGAAGGGGGGAGAGCTTTCTTT. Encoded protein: CAISEGGRAFF.

As DNA, the CDR3 is TGCAGTGTCCACAGGGATGAAAAACTGTTTTTT. It codes for CSVHRDEKLFF. The chain links TRBV20-1 to TRBJ1-4; D is perhaps TRBD1 (6 bases). The germline CDR1 and CDR2 sequences are DFQATT and SNEGSKA (reference sequence). This CDR3 is built from 11 residues. V lost 7 bases, J lost 6 bases, and 9 bases lay in between.

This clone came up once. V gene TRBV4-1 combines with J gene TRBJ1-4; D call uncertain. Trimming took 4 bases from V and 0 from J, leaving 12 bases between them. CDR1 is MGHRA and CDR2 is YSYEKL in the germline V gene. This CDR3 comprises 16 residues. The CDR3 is CASSLGYGATNEKLFF. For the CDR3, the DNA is TGCGCCAGCAGCCTTGGGTACGGGGCAACTAATGAAAAACTGTTTTTT.

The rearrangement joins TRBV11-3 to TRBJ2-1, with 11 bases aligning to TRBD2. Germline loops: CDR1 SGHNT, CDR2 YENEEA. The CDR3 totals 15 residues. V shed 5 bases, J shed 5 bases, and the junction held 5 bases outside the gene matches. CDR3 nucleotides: TGTGCCAGCAGCAAGGGACTAGCGGACCACAATGAGCAGTTCTTC. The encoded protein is CASSKGLADHNEQFF.

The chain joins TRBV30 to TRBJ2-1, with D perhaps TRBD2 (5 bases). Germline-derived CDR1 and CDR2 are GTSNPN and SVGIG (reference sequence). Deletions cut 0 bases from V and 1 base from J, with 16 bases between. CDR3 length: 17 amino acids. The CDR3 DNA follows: TGTGCCTGGAGTGTACCAGGCGGGCCGGTGTCCTACAATGAGCAGTTCTTC. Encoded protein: CAWSVPGGPVSYNEQFF.

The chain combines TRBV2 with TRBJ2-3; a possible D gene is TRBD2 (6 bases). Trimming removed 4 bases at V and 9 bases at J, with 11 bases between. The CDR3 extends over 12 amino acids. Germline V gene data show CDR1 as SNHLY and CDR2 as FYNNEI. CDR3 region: CASSAGLATQYF. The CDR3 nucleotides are TGTGCCAGCAGTGCGGGGCTAGCGACGCAGTATTTT.

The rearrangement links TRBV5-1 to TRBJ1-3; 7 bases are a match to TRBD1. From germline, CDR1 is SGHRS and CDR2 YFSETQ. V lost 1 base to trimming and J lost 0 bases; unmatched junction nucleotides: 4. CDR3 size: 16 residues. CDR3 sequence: CASSLTGEASGNTIYF. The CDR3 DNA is TGCGCCAGCAGCTTGACAGGGGAGGCCTCTGGAAACACCATATATTTT. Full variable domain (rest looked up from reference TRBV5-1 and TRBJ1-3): KAGVTQTPRYLIKTRGQQVTLSCSPISGHRSVSWYQQTPGQGLQFLFEYFSETQRNKGNFPGRFSGRQFSNSRSEMNVSTLELGDSALYLCASSLTGEASGNTIYFGEGSWLTVV.

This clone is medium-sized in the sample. The CDR3 loop reads CASSPNTDRGTQYF. CDR3 nucleotides: TGTGCCAGCAGTCCTAACACCGATCGGGGTACGCAGTATTTT. V is TRBV11-2 and J is TRBJ2-3; TRBD2 might be the D (5 bases). The length of the CDR3 is 14 residues. The V and J ends lost 6 bases and 8 bases respectively, with 18 bases between them. Germline assignment: CDR1 SGHAT and CDR2 FQNNGV.